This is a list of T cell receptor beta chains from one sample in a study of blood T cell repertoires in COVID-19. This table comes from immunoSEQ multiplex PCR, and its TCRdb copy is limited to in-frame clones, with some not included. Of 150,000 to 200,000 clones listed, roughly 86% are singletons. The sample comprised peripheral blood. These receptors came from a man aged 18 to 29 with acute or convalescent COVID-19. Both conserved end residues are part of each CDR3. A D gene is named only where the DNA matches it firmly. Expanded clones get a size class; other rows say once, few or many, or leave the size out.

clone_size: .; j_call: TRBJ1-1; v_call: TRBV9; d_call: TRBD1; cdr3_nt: TGTGCCAGCAGCTCAGGGGGTTTTAGCACTGAAGCTTTCTTT; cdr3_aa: CASSSGGFSTEAFF
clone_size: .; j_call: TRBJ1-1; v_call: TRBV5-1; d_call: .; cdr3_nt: TGCGCCAGCAGCGTGACGGGTATGGGCACTGAAGCTTTCTTT; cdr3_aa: CASSVTGMGTEAFF
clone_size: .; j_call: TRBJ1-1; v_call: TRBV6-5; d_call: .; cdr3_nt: TGTGCCAGCAAGAGTAACACTGAAGCTTTCTTT; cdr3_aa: CASKSNTEAFF
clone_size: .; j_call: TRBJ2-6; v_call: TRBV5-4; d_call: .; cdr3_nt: TGTGCCAGCAGCTTGGAACACTCTGGGGCCAACGTCCTGACTTTC; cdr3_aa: CASSLEHSGANVLTF
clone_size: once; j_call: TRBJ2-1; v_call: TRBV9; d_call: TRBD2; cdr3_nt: TGTGCCAGCAGCACCTCCACCGGACTAGCAGTTGAGCAGTTCTTC; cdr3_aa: CASSTSTGLAVEQFF
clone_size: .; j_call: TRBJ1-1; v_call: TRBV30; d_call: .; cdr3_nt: TGTGCCTGGAAATTTCAGGGGAACACTGAAGCTTTCTTT; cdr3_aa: CAWKFQGNTEAFF
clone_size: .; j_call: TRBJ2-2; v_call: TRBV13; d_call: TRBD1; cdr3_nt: TGTGCCAGCAGCGATCCTGCCCCGGGACAGGGTTACGGGGAGCTGTTTTTT; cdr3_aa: CASSDPAPGQGYGELFF
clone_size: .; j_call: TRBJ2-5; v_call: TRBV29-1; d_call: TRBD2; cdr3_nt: TGCAGCGTTGAAGATCGGGGAGGGTTCGAAACCCAGTACTTC; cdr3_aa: CSVEDRGGFETQYF
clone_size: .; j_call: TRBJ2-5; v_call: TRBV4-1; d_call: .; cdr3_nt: TGCGCCAGCAGCCCGGTCGGCCTAGAAGAGACCCAGTACTTC; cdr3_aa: CASSPVGLEETQYF
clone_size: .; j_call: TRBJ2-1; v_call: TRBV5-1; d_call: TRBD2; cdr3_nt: TGCGCCAGCAGCAGACTTAGCGGGGGGGCCGGCAATGAGCAGTTCTTC; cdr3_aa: CASSRLSGGAGNEQFF
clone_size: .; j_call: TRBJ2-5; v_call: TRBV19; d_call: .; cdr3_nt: TGTGCCAGTAGTATGCGACAGGACGTTTCCAAAGAGACCCAGTACTTC; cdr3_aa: CASSMRQDVSKETQYF
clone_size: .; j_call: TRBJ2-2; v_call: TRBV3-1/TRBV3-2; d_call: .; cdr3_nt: TGTGCCAGCAGCCAAACAGCGGGTACCGGGGAGCTGTTTTTT; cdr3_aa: CASSQTAGTGELFF
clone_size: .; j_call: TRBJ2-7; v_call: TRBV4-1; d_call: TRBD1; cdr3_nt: TGCGCCAGCAGCCAGGTACCGGGACAGGGCTTTCTCGAGCAGTACTTC; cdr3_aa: CASSQVPGQGFLEQYF
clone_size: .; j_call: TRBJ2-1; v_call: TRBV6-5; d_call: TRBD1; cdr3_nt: TGTGCCAGCAGTTACGAAGCAGGGGGCAATGAGCAGTTCTTC; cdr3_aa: CASSYEAGGNEQFF
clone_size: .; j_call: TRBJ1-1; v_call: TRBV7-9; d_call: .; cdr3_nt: TGTGCCAGCAGCCCCCGCGGGAGAAACACTGAAGCTTTCTTT; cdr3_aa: CASSPRGRNTEAFF
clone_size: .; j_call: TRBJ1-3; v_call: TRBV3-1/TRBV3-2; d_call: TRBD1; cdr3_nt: TGTGCCAGCAACCACGGACAGGGTGTAGGAAACACCATATATTTT; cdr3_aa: CASNHGQGVGNTIYF
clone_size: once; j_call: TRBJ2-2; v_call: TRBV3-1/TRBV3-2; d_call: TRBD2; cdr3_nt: TGTGCCAGCAGCACCGGGACTAGCGGGCCCCGCGGGGAGCTGTTTTTT; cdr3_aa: CASSTGTSGPRGELFF
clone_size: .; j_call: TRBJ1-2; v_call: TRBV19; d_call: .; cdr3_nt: TGTGCCAGTAGTACTAGGTCGGGCAGGGCGGATGGCTACACCTTC; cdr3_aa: CASSTRSGRADGYTF
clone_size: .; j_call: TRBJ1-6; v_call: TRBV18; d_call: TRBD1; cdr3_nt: TGTGCCAGCTCACCCGGACAGGCGGGTCGATCACCCCTCCACTTT; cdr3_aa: CASSPGQAGRSPLHF
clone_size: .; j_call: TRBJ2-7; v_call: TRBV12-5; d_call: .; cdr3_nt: TGTGCTAGTGGTCTCGCCTACGAGCAGTACTTC; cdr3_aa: CASGLAYEQYF
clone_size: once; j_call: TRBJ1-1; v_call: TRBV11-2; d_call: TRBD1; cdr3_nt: TGTGCCAGCAGACAAACAGGGGGCACTGAAGCTTTCTTT; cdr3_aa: CASRQTGGTEAFF
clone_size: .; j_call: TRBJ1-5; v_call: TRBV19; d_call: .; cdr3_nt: TGTGCCAGTAGTACAGCCGGAGGCCATTTTGAGCCCCAGCATTTT; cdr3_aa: CASSTAGGHFEPQHF
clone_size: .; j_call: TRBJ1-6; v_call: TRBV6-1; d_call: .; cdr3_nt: TGTGCCAGCAGTGCGGGGACAACGAGCTCCTATAATTCACCCCTCCACTTT; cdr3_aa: CASSAGTTSSYNSPLHF
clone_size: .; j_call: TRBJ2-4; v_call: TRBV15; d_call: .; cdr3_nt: TGTGCCACCAGCAGAGATCTTTACGGGGAAAACATTCAGTACTTC; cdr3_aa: CATSRDLYGENIQYF
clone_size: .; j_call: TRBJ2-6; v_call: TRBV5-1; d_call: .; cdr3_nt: TGCGCCAGCAGCCCGCGGGTTACCGGCTCTGGGGCCAACGTCCTGACTTTC; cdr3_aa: CASSPRVTGSGANVLTF
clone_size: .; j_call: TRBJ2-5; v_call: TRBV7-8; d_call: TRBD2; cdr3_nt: TGTGCCAGCAGCCGCGGGGGGCCGGGAGAGACCCAGTACTTC; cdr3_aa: CASSRGGPGETQYF
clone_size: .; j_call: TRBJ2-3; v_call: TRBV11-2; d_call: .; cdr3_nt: TGTGCCAGCAGCTTAGATGGTTTCTACACAGATACGCAGTATTTT; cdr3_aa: CASSLDGFYTDTQYF
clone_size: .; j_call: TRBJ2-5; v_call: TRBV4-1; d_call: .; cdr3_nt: TGCGCCAGCAGCCAAGTGTGGCAGGGGGAGACCCAGTACTTC; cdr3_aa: CASSQVWQGETQYF